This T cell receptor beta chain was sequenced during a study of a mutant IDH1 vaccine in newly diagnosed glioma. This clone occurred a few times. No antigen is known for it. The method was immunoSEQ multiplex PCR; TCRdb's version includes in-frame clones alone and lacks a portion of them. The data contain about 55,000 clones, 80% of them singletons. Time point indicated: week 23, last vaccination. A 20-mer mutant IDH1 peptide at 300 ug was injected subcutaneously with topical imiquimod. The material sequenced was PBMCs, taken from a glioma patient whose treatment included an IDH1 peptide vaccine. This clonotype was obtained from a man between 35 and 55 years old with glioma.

CDR3 amino acids: CASSKDRLLYDGYTF. CDR3 bases: TGTGCCAGCAGCAAGGACAGACTTTTATACGATGGCTACACCTTC. V and J are TRBV6-5 and TRBJ1-2; tentatively, D is TRBD1 (6 bases). There are 15 residues in the CDR3. Trimming took 6 bases from V and 6 from J, leaving 20 bases between them. Germline assignment: CDR1 MNHEY and CDR2 SVGAGI.